Listed here are 26 T cell receptor beta chains from one sample, sequenced in a study of shared clonotypes between healthy human individuals. Sequenced by immunoSEQ multiplex PCR; TCRdb stores in-frame clones only, minus some. The table includes approximately 2,200,000 clones, approximately 94% detected once. The naive CD8 fraction comprised CD45RO-negative cells positively selected for CCR7 and excluded terminally differentiated effector memory CD45RA+ cells. Material: naive CD8+ T cells from PBMCs. Receptor source: a man between 18 and 29 years old in good health. Some clones in this sample may be carry-over from other donors' samples.

The chain recombines TRBV27 with TRBJ2-7; 8 bases map to TRBD1. Germline lookup yields CDR1 MNHEY and CDR2 SMNVEV (reference sequence). V shed 4 bases and J 6 bases; nucleotides not matched to a gene: 17. The CDR3 extends over 17 amino acids. The CDR3 is CASSSPLGQASHGEQYF. The DNA of the CDR3 is TGTGCCAGCAGTTCACCACTGGGACAGGCCTCCCACGGCGAGCAGTACTTC.

On this clone itself: The same CDR3 also results from other DNA sequences found in this sample. The CDR3 sequence: CASSFPSGSTDTQYF. Here the CDR3 DNA reads TGTGCCAGCAGTTTCCCTAGCGGGAGTACAGATACGCAGTATTTT. The gene calls are TRBV28 and TRBJ2-3, with TRBD2 matching 10 bases. The CDR3 loop spans 15 amino acids. Germline CDR1 MDHEN, CDR2 SYDVKM. With 3 bases clipped from V and 3 bases from J, the junction kept 3 bases outside the gene matches.

The chain is built from TRBV20-1 and TRBJ1-2, with unresolved D. Germline CDR1 is DFQATT and CDR2 is SNEGSKA (reference sequence). There are 10 residues in the CDR3. Trimming removed 6 bases at V and 3 bases at J, with 5 bases between. The CDR3 spells CSADYYGYTF. CDR3 bases: TGCAGTGCCGACTACTATGGCTACACCTTC.

The chain has TRBV29-1 and TRBJ2-1; D uncertain. This CDR3 is 15 amino acids long. With 5 bases removed from V and 0 bases from J, the gap between germline ends came to 14 bases. Germline CDR1 and CDR2: SQVTM and ANQGSEA. The CDR3 sequence: CSVPTSSSSYNEQFF. The CDR3 DNA is TGCAGCGTTCCAACTTCCTCCAGCTCCTACAATGAGCAGTTCTTC.

V is TRBV15 and J is TRBJ1-2; D not certain. The CDR3 has 12 amino acids. V was trimmed by 5 bases and J by 4 bases, leaving 8 bases between them. Germline lookup yields CDR1 LNHNV and CDR2 YYDKDF (reference sequence). CDR3 protein: CATSWGGYGYTF. CDR3 bases: TGTGCCACCAGCTGGGGAGGCTATGGCTACACCTTC.

This clone showed up just once. The CDR3: CASSERGGAAGELFF. DNA for the CDR3: TGCGCCAGCAGTGAGCGAGGGGGCGCGGCCGGGGAGCTGTTTTTT. This rearrangement joins TRBV10-2 to TRBJ2-2; 7 positions match TRBD1. V lost 2 bases, J lost 6 bases, and 6 bases stayed unmatched. Per the germline V gene, CDR1 is WSHSY and CDR2 is SAAADI. This CDR3 region has 15 residues.

The count of this clone is one. This chain connects TRBV11-2 to TRBJ1-1, with no clear D. With 4 bases removed from V and 0 bases from J, the gap between germline ends came to 12 bases. This CDR3 region has 15 residues. Per the germline V gene, CDR1 is SGHAT and CDR2 is FQNNGV. CDR3 nucleotides: TGTGCCAGCAGCTCGGGCGTTGGGGTGAACACTGAAGCTTTCTTT. This gives the protein CASSSGVGVNTEAFF.

The chain is built from TRBV6-5 and TRBJ2-7, with TRBD1 matching 8 bases. The CDR3 is 13 amino acids. V shed 6 bases and J 2 bases; nucleotides not matched to a gene: 3. Germline assignment: CDR1 MNHEY and CDR2 SVGAGI. The CDR3 reads CASSGTGPYEQYF. The CDR3 bases are TGTGCCAGCAGCGGGACAGGACCCTACGAGCAGTACTTC.

The chain joins TRBV4-2 to TRBJ2-7; D is unresolved. The CDR3 has 12 amino acids. CDR1 is LGHNA, CDR2 YNFKEQ, per germline. Trimming pared 0 bases from V and 5 bases from J, leaving 5 bases between. The chain's CDR3 is CASSQDRDEQYF. DNA for the CDR3: TGTGCCAGCAGCCAAGATCGAGACGAGCAGTACTTC.

The chain employs TRBV7-9 and TRBJ2-1; D assignment may be TRBD1 or TRBD2 (5 bases each). The germline V gene has CDR1 SEHNR and CDR2 FQNEAQ (reference sequence). The CDR3 extends over 11 amino acids. Trimming removed 3 bases from V and 13 bases from J, with 10 bases in between. The CDR3 reads CASSLGPGQFF. The CDR3 bases are TGTGCCAGCAGCTTGGGACCTGGCCAGTTCTTC.

Note on this clone: This sample also contains other DNA sequences that code for the same CDR3. J is TRBJ1-1 and V is TRBV5-6; D unclear. The CDR3 runs to 13 residues. Germline V gene lookup returns CDR1 SGHDT and CDR2 YYEEEE. Trimming stripped 3 bases from V and 3 bases from J, with 9 bases between. In DNA form, the CDR3 reads TGTGCCAGCAGCTGGGGAGGGCACACTGAAGCTTTCTTT. Translation: CASSWGGHTEAFF.

V is TRBV5-6 and J is TRBJ2-7; tentative D call: TRBD1 (6 bases). V lost 0 bases and J lost 7, with 17 bases in between. The CDR3 has 15 amino acids. Germline CDR1 reads SGHDT; CDR2 reads YYEEEE. DNA for the CDR3: TGTGCCAGCAGCTTGGTTGGGGGCTCAGGCGGGGAGCAGTACTTC. Encoded protein: CASSLVGGSGGEQYF. The entire variable domain, with the rest obtained from reference TRBV5-6 and TRBJ2-7, is as follows: DAGVTQSPTHLIKTRGQQVTLRCSPKSGHDTVSWYQQALGQGPQFIFQYYEEEERQRGNFPDRFSGHQFPNYSSELNVNALLLGDSALYLCASSLVGGSGGEQYFGPGTRLTVT.

The rearrangement uses TRBV10-3 and TRBJ2-7, with 8 bases matching TRBD1. After removal of 4 bases from V and 0 bases from J, the junction contained 8 bases not matched to a gene. CDR1 is ENHRY, CDR2 SYGVKD, per germline. The CDR3 runs to 16 residues. The CDR3 loop reads CAISVPQGGNSYEQYF. CDR3 nucleotides: TGTGCCATCAGTGTGCCACAGGGGGGAAACTCCTACGAGCAGTACTTC.

V and J are TRBV28 and TRBJ2-1, with D unclear. Germline loops: CDR1 MDHEN, CDR2 SYDVKM. V dropped 6 bases and J dropped 10 bases, with 13 bases sitting between them. The length of the CDR3 is 12 residues. The CDR3 spells CASSSPTREQFF. In nucleotides, the CDR3 is TGTGCCAGCAGCAGCCCTACCCGGGAGCAGTTCTTC.

The chain employs TRBV27 and TRBJ2-3; no firm D call. Germline V CDR1 and CDR2: MNHEY, SMNVEV (reference sequence). V lost 4 bases and J lost 7, with 15 bases in between. The CDR3 contains 14 residues. The CDR3 spells CASSSPTLRNTQYF. The CDR3, as DNA: TGTGCCAGCAGTTCCCCGACTTTGCGGAATACGCAGTATTTT.

The chain uses TRBV9 and TRBJ2-1; D gene unclear. In germline, CDR1 is SGDLS, CDR2 YYNGEE. The CDR3 contains 15 residues. Trimming took off 3 bases at V and 2 bases at J, with 12 bases between the two ends. CDR3 nucleotides: TGTGCCAGCAGCGAGGCCTTAACCCCCTACAATGAGCAGTTCTTC. It translates to CASSEALTPYNEQFF.

The chain carries TRBV27 and TRBJ2-1, with a weak D call TRBD1 (8 bases). The CDR3 is 14 amino acids. Germline V gives CDR1 MNHEY, CDR2 SMNVEV (reference sequence). V was clipped by 7 bases and J by 7 bases, with 17 bases between them. The CDR3 here is CASKTGGLINEQFF. The CDR3 DNA sequence: TGTGCCAGCAAAACAGGGGGACTAATAAATGAGCAGTTCTTC.

The chain is built from TRBV11-2 and TRBJ1-3, with D uncertain. Germline-derived CDR1 and CDR2 are SGHAT and FQNNGV. V lost 1 base to trimming and J lost 4 bases, with 14 bases between them. The CDR3 covers 16 residues. CDR3 amino acids: CASSLAPTRTGNTIYF. The CDR3 bases are TGTGCCAGCAGCTTAGCCCCGACAAGAACAGGAAACACCATATATTTT. Complete variable domain (other parts from reference TRBV11-2 and TRBJ1-3): EAGVAQSPRYKIIEKRQSVAFWCNPISGHATLYWYQQILGQGPKLLIQFQNNGVVDDSQLPKDRFSAERLKGVDSTLKIQPAKLEDSAVYLCASSLAPTRTGNTIYFGEGSWLTVV.

V is TRBV27 and J is TRBJ2-7; 11 bases agree with TRBD2. V dropped 7 bases and J dropped 1; count of bases not matched to a gene: 15. CDR3 length: 18 residues. Looked up from germline, CDR1 is MNHEY and CDR2 is SMNVEV (reference sequence). CDR3 protein: CASKSSGGLAGWSYEQYF. The CDR3 DNA sequence: TGTGCCAGCAAATCCTCCGGCGGACTAGCGGGCTGGTCCTACGAGCAGTACTTC.

This chain links TRBV19 with TRBJ2-7; D perhaps matches TRBD2 (5 bases). This CDR3 spans 13 amino acids. Trimming took off 4 bases at V and 3 bases at J, with 10 bases between the two ends. From germline, CDR1 is LNHDA and CDR2 SQIVND (reference sequence). The CDR3 protein is CASSTLRGYEQYF. Written as DNA, the CDR3 is TGTGCCAGTAGTACGCTACGGGGCTACGAGCAGTACTTC.

V and J are TRBV5-1 and TRBJ2-7; unclear D gene. Germline lookup yields CDR1 SGHRS and CDR2 YFSETQ. The CDR3 length is 13 residues. The ends were cut back, 2 bases at V and 1 base at J, with 7 bases in the middle. CDR3 sequence: CASSFIVSYEQYF. For the CDR3, the DNA is TGCGCCAGCAGCTTTATAGTGTCCTACGAGCAGTACTTC.

This rearrangement joins TRBV15 to TRBJ2-2; D gene unclear. The CDR3 contains 15 residues. Trimming took 5 bases from V and 4 from J, leaving 14 bases between them. Per germline, CDR1 LNHNV and CDR2 YYDKDF (reference sequence). CDR3 nucleotide sequence: TGTGCCACCAGCTATAAGCAGATGGGCACCGGGGAGCTGTTTTTT. This translates into CATSYKQMGTGELFF.

The gene calls are TRBV4-1 and TRBJ2-7; a possible D gene is TRBD1 (8 bases). Trimming stripped 6 bases from V and 1 base from J, with 16 bases between. This CDR3 contains 15 residues. In germline, CDR1 is MGHRA, CDR2 YSYEKL. The CDR3 protein is CASRLDREGSYEQYF. DNA of the CDR3: TGCGCCAGCAGGCTGGACAGGGAGGGTTCCTACGAGCAGTACTTC.

The V gene is TRBV19, the J gene TRBJ1-5, with D possibly matching TRBD1 (6 bases). Germline-derived CDR1 and CDR2 are LNHDA and SQIVND (reference sequence). Trimming cost V 0 bases and J 3 bases, with 12 bases left between them. The CDR3 length is 16 residues. DNA for the CDR3: TGTGCCAGTAGTATAGACCAGGGGCCGGTCAATCAGCCCCAGCATTTT. This encodes CASSIDQGPVNQPQHF. The variable domain in full, completed from reference TRBV19 and TRBJ1-5, reads DGGITQSPKYLFRKEGQNVTLSCEQNLNHDAMYWYRQDPGQGLRLIYYSQIVNDFQKGDIAEGYSVSREKKESFPLTVTSAQKNPTAFYLCASSIDQGPVNQPQHFGDGTRLSIL.

This sequence joins TRBV4-3 and TRBJ1-2, with TRBD1 matching over 7 bases. V lost 4 bases and J lost 3; bases outside the gene matches: 8. CDR1 and CDR2 (germline): LGHNA, YSLEER. The length of the CDR3 is 15 residues. In DNA form, the CDR3 reads TGCGCCAGCAGCCTGACGCAGGGGGGATACTATGGCTACACCTTC. Encoded protein: CASSLTQGGYYGYTF.

The chain employs TRBV4-2 and TRBJ2-3; a weak D match, TRBD2 (6 bases). Germline-derived CDR1 and CDR2 are LGHNA and YNFKEQ. The CDR3 totals 15 residues. Trimming removed 2 bases at V and 0 bases at J, with 9 bases between. The CDR3 DNA reads as TGTGCCAGCAGCCAACGACTAGTGAGCACAGATACGCAGTATTTT. It codes for CASSQRLVSTDTQYF.